The 20 T cell receptor beta chains reported below all come from one sample, sequenced in a study of blood T cell repertoires in COVID-19. Profiling relied on immunoSEQ multiplex PCR, and the TCRdb table lists in-frame clones only, not all of them. Here the sample spans 75,000 to 100,000 clones, around 72% being singletons. Sequencing input: peripheral blood. The receptors derive from a man in his 70s with acute or convalescent COVID-19.

V is TRBV15 and J is TRBJ2-7, with D perhaps TRBD2 (5 bases). This CDR3 has 13 residues. Germline loops: CDR1 LNHNV, CDR2 YYDKDF (reference sequence). V dropped 5 bases and J dropped 6 bases, with 14 bases sitting between them. The CDR3 reads CATSPRTLSEQYF. CDR3 nucleotides: TGTGCCACCAGCCCCCGGACTCTCTCCGAGCAGTACTTC.

The CDR3 DNA reads as TGTGCCAGCAGGGGCGGGCTGACCTACAATGAGCAGTTCTTC. Its protein is CASRGGLTYNEQFF. This chain connects TRBV11-1 to TRBJ2-1, with a possible D match to TRBD2 (5 bases). V was clipped by 6 bases and J by 2 bases, with 11 bases between them. Germline loops: CDR1 SGHAT, CDR2 FQDESV (reference sequence). The CDR3 is 14 residues long.

The table lists this clone with a few counts. V and J are TRBV28 and TRBJ1-5; TRBD1 matches at 7 bases. V dropped 6 bases and J dropped 2; count of bases not matched to a gene: 10. Germline V lookup: CDR1 MDHEN, CDR2 SYDVKM. This CDR3 is built from 16 residues. CDR3 region: CASSTTAGTGNQPQHF. CDR3 nucleotide sequence: TGTGCCAGCAGCACCACTGCCGGGACAGGCAATCAGCCCCAGCATTTT.

V and J are TRBV7-2 and TRBJ2-2; D is unclear. V was shortened by 2 bases and J by 4 bases, with 8 bases between the two germline ends. CDR1 is SGHTA and CDR2 is FQGNSA in the germline V gene. The CDR3 is 14 residues long. CDR3: CASSLSPGTGELFF. In nucleotides, the CDR3 is TGTGCCAGCAGCTTATCCCCGGGCACCGGGGAGCTGTTTTTT.

The J gene is TRBJ2-2, the V gene TRBV5-1; 8 nucleotides line up with TRBD1. The J segment lost 6 bases and the V segment lost 2 bases, leaving 6 bases of the junction unmatched. The CDR3 consists of 15 residues. Germline V gene sequence: CDR1 SGHRS, CDR2 YFSETQ. CDR3 amino acids: CASSFSGGDAGELFF. CDR3 coding DNA: TGCGCCAGCAGCTTTTCAGGGGGCGACGCCGGGGAGCTGTTTTTT. Supplemented by reference TRBV5-1 and TRBJ2-2, the full variable domain reads KAGVTQTPRYLIKTRGQQVTLSCSPISGHRSVSWYQQTPGQGLQFLFEYFSETQRNKGNFPGRFSGRQFSNSRSEMNVSTLELGDSALYLCASSFSGGDAGELFFGEGSRLTVL.

V is TRBV4-3 and J is TRBJ2-3, with a tentative D call TRBD2 (6 bases). Germline V gene sequence: CDR1 LGHNA, CDR2 YSLEER. The CDR3 covers 17 residues. V lost 0 bases and J 5 bases, leaving 18 bases between the germline ends. The CDR3 nucleotides read TGCGCCAGCAGCCAAGATCCAACCGGGAGCGGCGGAGATACGCAGTATTTT. Its translation: CASSQDPTGSGGDTQYF.

To note about this clone: Because the CDR3's place on the DNA is in doubt, the DNA is left out and the CDR3 is given as listed by TCRdb. This chain uses TRBV2 with TRBJ1-5; the DNA was not compared with TRBD1, the D call given in the table. The CDR3 is made up of 18 amino acids, end residues included. The germline gives CDR1 SNHLY, CDR2 FYNNEI. CDR3 in amino acids: CASSTSPGQPYSNQPQHF.

This clone occurred many times. The chain combines TRBV11-3 with TRBJ2-1, with D possibly TRBD2 on 5 matching bases. V was clipped by 8 bases and J by 8 bases, with 16 bases between them. The CDR3 contains 13 residues. The germline V gene encodes CDR1 SGHNT and CDR2 YENEEA. The DNA for the CDR3 is TGTGCCAGCGCCCTCGCGGGCGGATATGAGCAGTTCTTC. Translation gives CASALAGGYEQFF.

J is TRBJ1-3 and V is TRBV30; TRBD1 matches 8 bases. V lost 3 bases and J lost 0; bases outside the gene matches: 1. Looked up from germline, CDR1 is GTSNPN and CDR2 is SVGIG (reference sequence). This CDR3 has 14 amino acids. The CDR3 nucleotides are TGTGCCTGGAGCAGGGGGCACTCTGGAAACACCATATATTTT. This encodes CAWSRGHSGNTIYF.

The chain combines TRBV28 with TRBJ2-5; a weak D match, TRBD2 (6 bases). Germline CDR1 MDHEN, CDR2 SYDVKM. The V and J ends lost 2 bases and 1 base respectively, with 11 bases between them. CDR3 size: 15 residues. The DNA of the CDR3 is TGTGCCAGCAGTTTAGCCGGGACTTCCCAAGAGACCCAGTACTTC. This translates into CASSLAGTSQETQYF.

The rearrangement links TRBV4-1 to TRBJ1-2, with D unclear. CDR1 is MGHRA, CDR2 YSYEKL, per germline. The CDR3 extends over 17 amino acids. Trimming stripped 0 bases from V and 6 bases from J, with 20 bases between. The CDR3 region is CASSQETPLFAIHGYTF. DNA for the CDR3: TGCGCCAGCAGCCAAGAAACCCCCTTGTTCGCGATCCATGGCTACACCTTC.

This clone was counted a few times. The chain links TRBV30 to TRBJ1-2; possible D gene TRBD1, 5 bases. Trimming stripped 0 bases from V and 2 bases from J, with 10 bases between. The CDR3 loop spans 14 amino acids. Germline CDR1 and CDR2: GTSNPN and SVGIG (reference sequence). CDR3: CAWSVQATNYGYTF. The CDR3 nucleotides are TGTGCCTGGAGTGTACAGGCGACCAACTATGGCTACACCTTC.

The chain carries TRBV7-8 and TRBJ2-1; TRBD2 aligns across 11 bases. CDR1 and CDR2 (germline): SGHVS, FQNEAQ. This CDR3 has 15 amino acids. The V segment lost 3 bases and the J segment 5 bases; nucleotides outside the gene matches: 3. The CDR3 DNA reads TGTGCCAGCAGCTTTAGCGGGAGGGCCGACAATGAGCAGTTCTTC. Residues: CASSFSGRADNEQFF.

The genes are TRBV20-1 and TRBJ2-2; D may be TRBD2 (6 bases). The V gene's germline CDR1 is DFQATT and CDR2 SNEGSKA (reference sequence). The ends were cut back, 6 bases at V and 6 bases at J, with 8 bases in the middle. The CDR3 contains 11 residues. CDR3 bases: TGCAGTGCACTAGCTCCCGGGGAGCTGTTTTTT. It yields the protein CSALAPGELFF.

The chain recombines TRBV19 with TRBJ2-3; perhaps TRBD1 as D (7 bases). Per germline, CDR1 LNHDA and CDR2 SQIVND (reference sequence). Trimming took 4 bases from V and 4 from J, leaving 9 bases between them. This CDR3 comprises 13 residues. In DNA, the CDR3 is TGTGCCAGTAGTACCAGGGGGGCAGATACGCAGTATTTT. Translated: CASSTRGADTQYF.

A note on this clone: The same CDR3 is also encoded by other DNA sequences in this sample. The CDR3 protein is CATGREVTDTQYF. For the CDR3, the DNA is TGTGCCACCGGGCGGGAGGTTACAGATACGCAGTATTTT. The chain is built from TRBV24-1 and TRBJ2-3, with 8 nucleotides matching TRBD2. J gave up 3 bases and V 9 bases, and 4 bases lay outside the gene matches. From germline, CDR1 is KGHDR and CDR2 SFDVKD. The CDR3 runs to 13 residues.

The rearrangement links TRBV6-6 to TRBJ1-5, with 8 nucleotides matching TRBD1. CDR1 and CDR2 from the germline V gene are MNHNY and SVGAGI (reference sequence). Trimming removed 5 bases from V and 1 base from J; junction bases left unmatched: 7. The CDR3 length is 16 residues. Here the CDR3 reads CASSRGTGGSNQPQHF. For the CDR3, the DNA is TGTGCCAGCAGTAGGGGCACAGGGGGGAGCAATCAGCCCCAGCATTTT.

This chain links TRBV28 with TRBJ2-2, with 12 bases that match TRBD2. Per the germline V gene, CDR1 is MDHEN and CDR2 is SYDVKM. The V segment lost 0 bases and the J segment 6 bases; nucleotides outside the gene matches: 5. This CDR3 has 17 amino acids. CDR3 region: CASSLWSLAGGPGELFF. In DNA, the CDR3 is TGTGCCAGCAGTTTATGGTCCCTAGCGGGAGGGCCCGGGGAGCTGTTTTTT.

This clone was seen a handful of times. The chain uses TRBV5-4 and TRBJ2-3, with D uncertain. The germline CDR1 and CDR2 sequences are SGHNT and YYREEE (reference sequence). This CDR3 spans 12 amino acids. The ends were cut back, 1 base at V and 5 bases at J, with 5 bases in the middle. The CDR3 here is CASSLTQDTQYF. As DNA, the CDR3 is TGTGCCAGCAGCTTGACACAAGATACGCAGTATTTT. The entire variable domain, with the rest obtained from reference TRBV5-4 and TRBJ2-3, is as follows: ETGVTQSPTHLIKTRGQQVTLRCSSQSGHNTVSWYQQALGQGPQFIFQYYREEENGRGNFPPRFSGLQFPNYSSELNVNALELDDSALYLCASSLTQDTQYFGPGTRLTVL.

The gene calls are TRBV15 and TRBJ1-5; unclear D gene. Germline V lookup: CDR1 LNHNV, CDR2 YYDKDF (reference sequence). The V gene lost 9 bases and the J gene lost 2 bases, with 14 bases spanning the gap. The CDR3 length is 14 residues. CDR3 amino acids: CATREVWGNQPQHF. CDR3 sequence (DNA): TGTGCCACTAGGGAGGTTTGGGGCAATCAGCCCCAGCATTTT. Full variable domain (rest looked up from reference TRBV15 and TRBJ1-5): DAMVIQNPRYQVTQFGKPVTLSCSQTLNHNVMYWYQQKSSQAPKLLFHYYDKDFNNEADTPDNFQSRRPNTSFCFLDIRSPGLGDTAMYLCATREVWGNQPQHFGDGTRLSIL.